Listed here is a single TCR beta chain. This table comes from immunoSEQ multiplex PCR, and its TCRdb copy is limited to in-frame clones, with some not included. This sample has about 160,000 clones, with 85% to 90% found just once. The source of the sample is a study of blood T cell repertoires in COVID-19. The specimen sequenced was PBMCs or T cells enriched from blood (not recorded which). This receptor was taken from a woman aged 45-59 years who had recovered from COVID-19.

The CDR3 reads CASSLGGLQETQYF. As DNA, the CDR3 is TGTGCCAGCAGCTTGGGGGGACTGCAAGAGACCCAGTACTTC. This chain links TRBV5-4 with TRBJ2-5; D possibly corresponds to TRBD2 (6 bases). This CDR3 contains 14 residues. Germline CDR1 SGHNT, CDR2 YYREEE (reference sequence). V was cut by 0 bases and J by 2 bases, with 8 bases left in between.